This passage covers 24 T cell receptor beta chains from one sample sequenced in a study of blood T cell repertoires in COVID-19. TCRdb's copy holds only in-frame clones and misses some; the assay was immunoSEQ multiplex PCR. This table has about 180,000 clones, around 85% appearing once. The material sequenced was peripheral blood. All receptors come from an older man with COVID-19, enrolled during active disease.

V usage is TRBV5-1 and J usage is TRBJ1-3; no clear D gene. V was shortened by 5 bases and J by 4 bases, with 13 bases between the two germline ends. The germline V gene encodes CDR1 SGHRS and CDR2 YFSETQ. The CDR3 extends over 14 amino acids. The CDR3 protein is CASRVGTFGNTIYF. The DNA of the CDR3 is TGCGCCAGCAGAGTGGGCACTTTCGGAAACACCATATATTTT.

This chain links TRBV7-2 with TRBJ2-5; no definite D call. The CDR3 is made up of 13 amino acids. Germline CDR1 SGHTA, CDR2 FQGNSA. The V end was cut by 5 bases, the J end by 2 bases, with 9 bases between. In DNA, the CDR3 is TGTGCCAGCAGCCTCACAGCACAAGAGACCCAGTACTTC. Translation: CASSLTAQETQYF.

This clone was seen ten or more times. The J gene is TRBJ1-1, the V gene TRBV5-4; the match to TRBD1 covers 7 bases. Looked up from germline, CDR1 is SGHNT and CDR2 is YYREEE (reference sequence). This CDR3 is 14 amino acids long. Trimming cost V 4 bases and J 0 bases; bases outside gene matches: 3. CDR3 sequence (DNA): TGTGCCAGCAGCCCGGGACAGATGAACACTGAAGCTTTCTTT. Its translation is CASSPGQMNTEAFF.

As DNA, the CDR3 is TGTGCCAGCAGTGCGTCCCGGGACAGGTTTCGTGAAAAACTGTTTTTT. Translated, it gives CASSASRDRFREKLFF. The genes are TRBV2 and TRBJ1-4; 8 nucleotides line up with TRBD1. Germline values: CDR1 SNHLY, CDR2 FYNNEI. The CDR3 is 16 residues long. Trimming cost V 4 bases and J 7 bases; bases outside gene matches: 11.

The chain employs TRBV2 and TRBJ2-7; 9 bases match TRBD1. The CDR3 is 14 amino acids. The V gene's germline CDR1 is SNHLY and CDR2 FYNNEI. V gave up 6 bases and J gave up 5 bases; unmatched junction bases: 8. The CDR3 region has the DNA TGTGCCAGCAGGACCGGGACAGGGAACCACGAGCAGTACTTC. Encoded protein: CASRTGTGNHEQYF.

This rearrangement joins TRBV2 to TRBJ2-2; 9 bases agree with TRBD1. Looked up from germline, CDR1 is SNHLY and CDR2 is FYNNEI. This CDR3 contains 16 residues. V lost 4 bases to trimming and J lost 1 base; unmatched junction nucleotides: 4. The CDR3 spells CASSGDRVGNTGELFF. CDR3 coding DNA: TGTGCCAGCAGTGGGGACAGGGTTGGGAACACCGGGGAGCTGTTTTTT.

The chain recombines TRBV10-3 with TRBJ1-1; 7 nucleotides line up with TRBD1. Trimming took 6 bases from V and 6 from J; bases not matched to a gene: 1. The CDR3 length is 11 residues. Germline V CDR1 and CDR2: ENHRY, SYGVKD. The CDR3 protein is CAIRGTAEAFF. CDR3 coding DNA: TGTGCCATCAGGGGGACAGCTGAAGCTTTCTTT.

This clone appeared a single time. The V gene is TRBV5-4, the J gene TRBJ2-5, with 11 nucleotides matching TRBD1. The trim removed 0 bases at V and 7 bases at J, leaving 8 bases unmatched. The CDR3 is 16 amino acids. CDR1 and CDR2 (germline): SGHNT, YYREEE (reference sequence). The CDR3 reads CASSLGGQGVSATQYF. The CDR3 nucleotides are TGTGCCAGCAGCTTGGGGGGACAGGGGGTCTCAGCGACCCAGTACTTC.

The J gene is TRBJ1-2, the V gene TRBV5-1, with D hard to call. CDR3 length: 13 amino acids. CDR1 and CDR2 (germline): SGHRS, YFSETQ. V was trimmed by 5 bases and J by 3 bases, leaving 11 bases between them. In DNA, the CDR3 is TGCGCCAGCAGTTTTGACACCGACTATGGCTACACCTTC. The encoded protein is CASSFDTDYGYTF.

V gene TRBV18 combines with J gene TRBJ1-4; the D is unclear. The CDR3 is made up of 13 amino acids. Germline loops: CDR1 KGHSH, CDR2 LQKENI. Trimming shortened V by 3 bases and J by 3 bases, and 5 bases separated the two germline ends. In nucleotides, the CDR3 is TGTGCCAGCTCACCCGGGGCTAATGAAAAACTGTTTTTT. Protein product: CASSPGANEKLFF.

The CDR3 DNA is TGTGCCAGTAGTTTACAAGCGGAATTATCCTACAATGAGCAGTTCTTC. Translating gives CASSLQAELSYNEQFF. This sequence joins TRBV19 and TRBJ2-1; perhaps TRBD2 as D (5 bases). The CDR3 is 16 residues long. The germline CDR1 and CDR2 sequences are LNHDA and SQIVND (reference sequence). The V end lost 5 bases, the J end lost 1 base, and 15 bases lay between the germline ends.

V is TRBV6-5 and J is TRBJ2-7; no clear D gene. The CDR3 consists of 13 residues. V gave up 5 bases and J gave up 0 bases, with 8 bases separating them. The germline V gene has CDR1 MNHEY and CDR2 SVGAGI. The CDR3 DNA reads as TGTGCCAGCAGTAGTCCCGGCTCCTACGAGCAGTACTTC. As protein: CASSSPGSYEQYF.

V is TRBV2 and J is TRBJ1-2; weak D call: TRBD1 (5 bases). The V end lost 2 bases, the J end lost 6 bases, and 10 bases lay between the germline ends. Germline values: CDR1 SNHLY, CDR2 FYNNEI. This CDR3 region has 13 residues. CDR3 in amino acids: CASSERQLDGYTF. The CDR3, as DNA: TGTGCCAGCAGTGAAAGACAGTTAGATGGCTACACCTTC.

V and J are TRBV11-2 and TRBJ2-3, with D unclear. The germline V gene encodes CDR1 SGHAT and CDR2 FQNNGV. With 1 base removed from V and 0 bases from J, the gap between germline ends came to 5 bases. The CDR3 totals 14 residues. In DNA form, the CDR3 reads TGTGCCAGCAGCTTAGGGAGAAGCACAGATACGCAGTATTTT. Translation gives CASSLGRSTDTQYF. The variable domain in full, completed from reference TRBV11-2 and TRBJ2-3, reads EAGVAQSPRYKIIEKRQSVAFWCNPISGHATLYWYQQILGQGPKLLIQFQNNGVVDDSQLPKDRFSAERLKGVDSTLKIQPAKLEDSAVYLCASSLGRSTDTQYFGPGTRLTVL.

This clone was seen just once. The chain carries TRBV9 and TRBJ2-3; weak D call: TRBD2 (7 bases). Trimming removed 1 base from V and 1 base from J, with 10 bases in between. Germline CDR1 reads SGDLS; CDR2 reads YYNGEE. This CDR3 region has 15 residues. The CDR3 spells CASSVNGGRTDTQYF. CDR3 nucleotides: TGTGCCAGCAGCGTAAACGGGGGGCGCACAGATACGCAGTATTTT.

This chain uses TRBV2 with TRBJ1-1; TRBD1 might be the D (5 bases). The V and J ends lost 6 bases and 1 base respectively, with 9 bases between them. Germline V gives CDR1 SNHLY, CDR2 FYNNEI. The CDR3 loop spans 13 amino acids. CDR3 DNA: TGTGCCAGCAGGGGGCAGCCGAACACTGAAGCTTTCTTT. Translation: CASRGQPNTEAFF.

The gene calls are TRBV13 and TRBJ1-1, with D tentatively TRBD1 (6 bases). Per the germline V gene, CDR1 is PRHDT and CDR2 is FYEKMQ (reference sequence). This CDR3 has 15 residues. V shed 3 bases and J shed 3 bases, with 14 bases lying between them. CDR3 loop: CASSLHGQRYTEAFF. The CDR3 nucleotides read TGTGCCAGCAGCTTGCACGGACAGAGGTACACTGAAGCTTTCTTT. Using reference TRBV13 and TRBJ1-1 for the parts outside the CDR3, the full variable domain is AAGVIQSPRHLIKEKRETATLKCYPIPRHDTVYWYQQGPGQDPQFLISFYEKMQSDKGSIPDRFSAQQFSDYHSELNMSSLELGDSALYFCASSLHGQRYTEAFFGQGTRLTVV.

CDR3 coding DNA: TGTGCCAGCAGCCACGGCGGGGCTCTGAATTCACCCCTCCACTTT. As protein: CASSHGGALNSPLHF. The chain links TRBV3-1 (or the pseudogene TRBV3-2) to TRBJ1-6; a possible D gene is TRBD1 (5 bases). The germline V gene encodes CDR1 LGHDT and CDR2 YNNKEL (reference sequence). The CDR3 runs to 15 residues. Trimming removed 3 bases at V and 7 bases at J, with 13 bases between.

The V call is TRBV18, the J call TRBJ1-2, with TRBD1 matching 9 bases. Trimming took 3 bases from V and 6 from J; bases not matched to a gene: 5. CDR3 size: 14 residues. The V gene's germline CDR1 is KGHSH and CDR2 LQKENI. The CDR3 loop reads CASSPGQGRDGYTF. The CDR3 nucleotides are TGTGCCAGCTCACCGGGACAGGGAAGGGATGGCTACACCTTC.

This sequence joins TRBV15 and TRBJ2-3; a weak D match, TRBD1 (6 bases). CDR1 is LNHNV, CDR2 YYDKDF, per germline (reference sequence). V dropped 0 bases and J dropped 0 bases, with 19 bases sitting between them. The CDR3 extends over 19 amino acids. The CDR3 protein is CATSRELSGRGYSTDTQYF. Written as DNA, the CDR3 is TGTGCCACCAGCAGAGAGCTTTCGGGCAGGGGTTATAGCACAGATACGCAGTATTTT.

This rearrangement joins TRBV19 to TRBJ1-3; D not resolved. This CDR3 comprises 15 residues. CDR1 is LNHDA, CDR2 SQIVND, per germline (reference sequence). Trimming took 6 bases from V and 0 from J, leaving 12 bases between them. CDR3 sequence (DNA): TGTGCCAGTAGGATCCTAGACTTCTCTGGAAACACCATATATTTT. It is translated as CASRILDFSGNTIYF.

This chain links TRBV15 with TRBJ1-2; 8 bases fit TRBD1. Germline V gene lookup returns CDR1 LNHNV and CDR2 YYDKDF (reference sequence). Trimming at V came to 0 bases and at J to 7 bases, leaving 7 bases not matched to a gene. The CDR3 sequence is 15 residues long. This CDR3 is CATSREQGGLSGYTF. As DNA, the CDR3 is TGTGCCACCAGCAGAGAACAGGGGGGGTTAAGTGGCTACACCTTC.

This clone appeared a single time. The rearrangement uses TRBV3-1 (or the pseudogene TRBV3-2) and TRBJ2-5, with D hard to call. The CDR3 covers 14 residues. The germline CDR1 and CDR2 sequences are LGHDT and YNNKEL (reference sequence). Trimming took off 1 base at V and 5 bases at J, with 11 bases between the two ends. DNA of the CDR3: TGTGCCAGCAGCCAAGGGCCCCCCGGGGAGACCCAGTACTTC. It is translated as CASSQGPPGETQYF.

This clone has more than one count but fewer than ten. The J gene is TRBJ2-5, the V gene TRBV7-9, with D maybe TRBD2 (7 bases). The CDR3 is 15 residues long. Trimming removed 5 bases at V and 5 bases at J, with 18 bases between. Looked up from germline, CDR1 is SEHNR and CDR2 is FQNEAQ (reference sequence). CDR3 loop: CASSPNRGGGETQYF. The CDR3 region has the DNA TGTGCCAGCAGCCCCAATAGGGGGGGCGGTGAGACCCAGTACTTC. The variable domain in full, with the rest retrieved from reference TRBV7-9 and TRBJ2-5, is DTGVSQNPRHKITKRGQNVTFRCDPISEHNRLYWYRQTLGQGPEFLTYFQNEAQLEKSRLLSDRFSAERPKGSFSTLEIQRTEQGDSAMYLCASSPNRGGGETQYFGPGTRLLVL.